These T cell receptor beta chains were read from a single sample in a study of T cells in Graves' hyperthyroidism and ophthalmopathy. TCRdb re-analysed the multiplex PCR reads in MiXCR, keeping a single row per CDR3 protein. The data hold some 340,000 distinct CDR3 sequences, with roughly an eighth observed a single time. Sequencing used blood. These receptor sequences come from a woman between 35 and 50 years old with Graves' ophthalmopathy. CDR3s include the opening cysteine and the closing phenylalanine or tryptophan. A D gene is named only where the DNA matches it firmly. Rows may omit the clone size; those that give it use once, few, many or a size class.

V gene	J gene	clone size	D gene	CDR3 protein	CDR3 DNA
TRBV10-3	TRBJ2-7	many	.	CATLGPEQRSSYEQYF	TGTGCCACATTAGGACCTGAACAGCGCAGCTCCTACGAGCAGTACTTC
TRBV2	TRBJ1-2	few	.	CASSDQGWGYTF	TGTGCCAGCAGTGACCAGGGTTGGGGCTACACCTTC
TRBV19	TRBJ1-6	.	.	CASSIVGNSPLHF	TGTGCCAGTAGTATAGTGGGGAATTCACCCCTCCACTTT
TRBV7-8	TRBJ2-3	many	.	CASSLGGQGDTQYF	TGTGCCAGCAGCTTGGGCGGTCAGGGGGATACGCAGTATTTT
TRBV12-3/TRBV12-4	TRBJ1-1	many	TRBD1	CASNDRVGAEAFF	TGTGCCAGCAATGACAGGGTAGGGGCTGAAGCTTTCTTT
TRBV3-1	TRBJ2-7	many	.	CASSQPGRSYEQYF	TGTGCCAGCAGCCAACCGGGACGGAGCTACGAGCAGTACTTC
TRBV7-7	TRBJ2-1	.	TRBD1	CASSPTGFSYEQFF	TGTGCTAGCAGCCCGACAGGGTTCTCCTACGAGCAGTTCTTC
TRBV5-8	TRBJ2-1	many	TRBD1	CASSVDRGLYEQFF	TGTGCCAGCAGCGTGGACAGGGGGCTGTATGAGCAGTTCTTC
TRBV11-2	TRBJ1-2	many	.	CASSLTPVAGVYGYTF	TGTGCCAGCAGCTTAACCCCAGTAGCCGGGGTCTATGGCTACACCTTC
TRBV9	TRBJ2-1	.	TRBD1	CASSSRTGDGIYEQFF	TGTGCCAGCAGCTCACGAACAGGGGATGGTATCTATGAGCAGTTCTTC
TRBV10-1	TRBJ2-7	few	.	CAIDNRRDNRYEQYF	TGCGCCATCGACAATCGACGGGACAACCGATACGAGCAGTACTTC
TRBV20-1	TRBJ1-2	many	.	CSASGHIYGYTF	TGCAGTGCCTCGGGACACATCTATGGCTACACCTTC
TRBV2	TRBJ2-6	.	TRBD1	CASTQGALSVGANVLTF	TGTGCCAGCACACAGGGGGCTCTCTCTGTTGGGGCCAACGTCCTGACTTTC
TRBV6-6	TRBJ2-3	.	.	CASSYTGVRPQYF	TGTGCCAGCAGTTACACGGGGGTGCGTCCGCAGTATTTT
TRBV7-2	TRBJ2-5	few	TRBD2	CASSQTGLAGETQYF	TGTGCCAGCAGCCAGACAGGACTAGCGGGGGAGACCCAGTACTTC
TRBV12-5	TRBJ2-7	many	.	CASGLGPGVEQYF	TGTGCTAGTGGTTTGGGACCCGGGGTCGAGCAGTACTTC
TRBV7-9	TRBJ2-1	many	TRBD2	CASSKTSAYEQFF	TGTGCCAGCAGCAAAACTAGCGCCTATGAGCAGTTCTTC
TRBV19	TRBJ2-3	once	.	CASRRRYF	TGTGCCAGTAGAAGGAGGTATTTT
TRBV3-1	TRBJ1-1	many	.	CASSQRQTLNTEAFF	TGTGCCAGCAGCCAGCGACAGACCCTAAACACTGAAGCTTTCTTT
TRBV5-4	TRBJ1-2	many	.	CASSLFADVGYTF	TGTGCCAGCAGCTTGTTCGCGGACGTTGGCTACACCTTC
TRBV5-1	TRBJ2-7	.	.	CASSSSGGTSYEQYF	TGCGCCAGCAGCTCCTCGGGGGGCACTTCCTACGAGCAGTACTTC
TRBV5-1	TRBJ2-2	few	.	CASSPIASANTGELFF	TGCGCCAGCAGCCCCATAGCCTCCGCGAACACCGGGGAGCTGTTTTTT
TRBV7-2	TRBJ1-5	many	.	CASSLFLRDDQPQHF	TGTGCCAGCAGCTTATTCCTCAGGGATGATCAGCCCCAGCATTTT
TRBV10-1	TRBJ2-7	few	TRBD2	CAGKGLAGVPTYEQYF	TGCGCCGGCAAGGGACTAGCGGGAGTCCCCACCTACGAGCAGTACTTC
TRBV20-1	TRBJ1-2	many	.	CSAGVVYGYTF	TGCAGTGCTGGAGTTGTTTATGGCTACACCTTC
TRBV28	TRBJ1-5	many	.	CASFVRVGQPQHF	TGTGCCAGCTTCGTCAGGGTAGGTCAGCCCCAGCATTTT
TRBV10-2	TRBJ1-4	many	.	CASTPTGARKLFF	TGCGCCAGCACCCCGACAGGCGCTCGGAAACTGTTTTTT
TRBV5-1	TRBJ2-7	.	.	CASSFNRASSYEQYF	TGCGCCAGCAGCTTCAATAGGGCCAGCTCCTACGAGCAGTACTTC
TRBV10-1	TRBJ2-7	few	.	CASSDADEQYF	TGCGCCAGCAGTGATGCCGACGAGCAGTACTTC
TRBV19	TRBJ1-2	few	TRBD1	CASSPLFGQGLGNYGYTF	TGTGCCAGTAGCCCCCTGTTTGGACAGGGGCTCGGTAACTATGGCTACACCTTC
TRBV20-1	TRBJ2-7	few	.	CSAQWGYEQYF	TGCAGTGCCCAATGGGGGTATGAGCAGTACTTC
TRBV11-2	TRBJ2-3	many	.	CASSLQGRKSTDTQYF	TGTGCCAGCAGCTTACAGGGCCGCAAGAGCACAGATACGCAGTATTTT
TRBV20-1	TRBJ1-5	many	TRBD1	CSASDRFSQKPQHF	TGCAGTGCTTCGGACAGGTTTTCGCAGAAGCCCCAGCATTTT
TRBV19	TRBJ1-1	few	.	CAIPPAWEKAFF	TGTGCCATCCCCCCGGCGTGGGAGAAAGCTTTCTTT
TRBV29-1	TRBJ1-2	.	.	CSVVAAGYGYTF	TGCAGCGTTGTTGCTGCTGGCTATGGCTACACCTTC
TRBV3-1	TRBJ1-2	few	TRBD1	CASSHLRTGLYGYTF	TGTGCCAGCAGCCATTTGCGGACAGGGTTATATGGCTACACCTTC
TRBV20-1	TRBJ1-5	once	.	CSTREGPHRGNVGQPQHF	TGCAGTACTAGAGAAGGTCCCCATAGGGGGAATGTAGGGCAGCCCCAGCATTTT
TRBV3-1	TRBJ2-1	many	.	CASSQFLGDSYNEQFF	TGTGCCAGCAGCCAATTTCTCGGAGACTCATACAATGAGCAGTTCTTC
TRBV30	TRBJ1-2	few	TRBD1	CAWSPDRGRLGYTF	TGTGCCTGGAGTCCGGACAGGGGGCGACTTGGCTACACCTTC
TRBV7-9	TRBJ2-3	few	.	CASNRGASTDTQYF	TGTGCCAGCAACCGGGGGGCGAGCACAGATACGCAGTATTTT
TRBV19	TRBJ2-3	few	TRBD1	CASTDRGRSTDTQYF	TGTGCCAGTACGGACAGGGGGCGTAGTACAGATACGCAGTATTTT
TRBV27	TRBJ2-3	many	.	CASSTPQADTQYF	TGTGCCAGCAGTACCCCTCAAGCAGATACGCAGTATTTT
TRBV29-1	TRBJ2-1	many	TRBD2	CSVVIGGLAFF	TGCAGCGTTGTGATCGGGGGGTTGGCGTTCTTC
TRBV27	TRBJ1-2	many	.	CASTDLGGNYGYTF	TGTGCCAGCACCGACCTCGGGGGCAACTATGGCTACACCTTC
TRBV3-1	TRBJ2-7	.	TRBD1	CASSAGTANSYEQYF	TGTGCCAGCAGCGCCGGGACAGCGAACTCCTACGAGCAGTACTTC
TRBV6-5	TRBJ1-5	many	.	CASSYGQNSNQPQHF	TGTGCCAGCAGTTACGGACAGAATAGCAATCAGCCCCAGCATTTT
TRBV5-1	TRBJ1-6	.	.	CASSLGFGDSPLHF	TGCGCCAGCAGCTTGGGGTTCGGGGATTCACCCCTCCACTTT
TRBV4-2	TRBJ1-5	.	.	CASSQGGRAGGNQPQHF	TGTGCCAGCAGCCAAGGGGGCAGGGCAGGAGGCAATCAGCCCCAGCATTTT